The rows below give T cell receptor beta chains drawn from one sample of a study of T cell responses to AZD1222 COVID-19 vaccine. The method was immunoSEQ multiplex PCR; TCRdb's version includes in-frame clones alone and lacks a portion of them. The sample has over 110,000 clones, roughly 90% seen once. The sample consisted of peripheral blood, taken on day 0 of AZD1222 vaccination. The receptors were gathered from an adult in good health. Each CDR3 is given with its conserved first and last residue. The D gene is left open where the match is weak. For some rows the clone size is stated as once, few or many, or as a class when expanded; others skip it.

j_gene: TRBJ2-5
d_gene: -
abundance: -
v_gene: TRBV7-2
CDR3aa: CASSPTVETQYF
CDR3nt: TGTGCCAGCAGCCCGACGGTAGAGACCCAGTACTTC

j_gene: TRBJ2-7
d_gene: TRBD1
abundance: few
v_gene: TRBV15
CDR3aa: CATSSGQGFYEQYF
CDR3nt: TGTGCCACCAGCTCGGGACAGGGGTTTTACGAGCAGTACTTC

j_gene: TRBJ2-7
d_gene: TRBD2
abundance: -
v_gene: TRBV5-4
CDR3aa: CASSSRLAGGHEQYF
CDR3nt: TGTGCCAGCAGCTCCAGACTAGCGGGAGGCCACGAGCAGTACTTC

j_gene: TRBJ2-5
d_gene: -
abundance: -
v_gene: TRBV19
CDR3aa: CASSQGSSRQETQYF
CDR3nt: TGTGCCAGTAGCCAAGGGTCTAGCAGACAAGAGACCCAGTACTTC

j_gene: TRBJ2-6
d_gene: -
abundance: -
v_gene: TRBV6-2/TRBV6-3
CDR3aa: CASSYGFSGANVLTF
CDR3nt: TGTGCCAGCAGTTACGGGTTCTCTGGGGCCAACGTCCTGACTTTC

j_gene: TRBJ1-1
d_gene: -
abundance: -
v_gene: TRBV6-5
CDR3aa: CASRSLQGTNTEAFF
CDR3nt: TGTGCCAGCAGGTCACTCCAGGGAACGAACACTGAAGCTTTCTTT

j_gene: TRBJ2-7
d_gene: TRBD1
abundance: -
v_gene: TRBV7-9
CDR3aa: CASSVSRTGNDEQYF
CDR3nt: TGTGCCAGCAGCGTTTCCCGGACAGGGAACGACGAGCAGTACTTC

j_gene: TRBJ2-7
d_gene: -
abundance: -
v_gene: TRBV6-5
CDR3aa: CASTGARTTQAQYF
CDR3nt: TGTGCCAGCACAGGAGCCCGGACAACCCAGGCGCAGTACTTC

j_gene: TRBJ2-4
d_gene: -
abundance: once
v_gene: TRBV3-1/TRBV3-2
CDR3aa: CASSPSGRTLAKNIQYF
CDR3nt: TGTGCCAGCAGCCCGTCGGGGAGGACTCTAGCCAAAAACATTCAGTACTTC

j_gene: TRBJ1-1
d_gene: -
abundance: -
v_gene: TRBV9
CDR3aa: CASSVEGGNTEAFF
CDR3nt: TGTGCCAGCAGCGTAGAAGGGGGGAACACTGAAGCTTTCTTT

j_gene: TRBJ2-7
d_gene: TRBD1
abundance: -
v_gene: TRBV7-9
CDR3aa: CASSLSRTGGNEQYF
CDR3nt: TGTGCCAGCAGCTTATCCCGGACAGGGGGAAACGAGCAGTACTTC

j_gene: TRBJ2-7
d_gene: -
abundance: -
v_gene: TRBV30
CDR3aa: CAWSPGTPGRYEQYF
CDR3nt: TGTGCCTGGAGTCCCGGGACCCCTGGTCGGTACGAGCAGTACTTC

j_gene: TRBJ1-6
d_gene: -
abundance: -
v_gene: TRBV6-2/TRBV6-3
CDR3aa: CASSSLAGNSPLHF
CDR3nt: TGTGCCAGCAGTTCCCTCGCAGGGAATTCACCCCTCCACTTT

j_gene: TRBJ2-2
d_gene: -
abundance: -
v_gene: TRBV29-1
CDR3aa: CSVGEHTGELFF
CDR3nt: TGCAGCGTTGGAGAACACACCGGGGAGCTGTTTTTT

j_gene: TRBJ1-4
d_gene: TRBD1
abundance: -
v_gene: TRBV9
CDR3aa: CASSVGTGRNEKLFF
CDR3nt: TGTGCCAGCAGCGTGGGGACAGGCAGGAATGAAAAACTGTTTTTT

j_gene: TRBJ1-6
d_gene: -
abundance: -
v_gene: TRBV4-1
CDR3aa: CASTTHRSDSPLHF
CDR3nt: TGCGCCAGCACCACCCATCGAAGCGATTCACCCCTCCACTTT

j_gene: TRBJ2-5
d_gene: TRBD2
abundance: -
v_gene: TRBV5-1
CDR3aa: CASSSWTSEGETQYF
CDR3nt: TGCGCCAGCAGCTCCTGGACTAGCGAGGGAGAGACCCAGTACTTC

j_gene: TRBJ1-1
d_gene: -
abundance: -
v_gene: TRBV27
CDR3aa: CASSSTGTVNTEAFF
CDR3nt: TGTGCCAGCAGTTCGACCGGGACGGTAAACACTGAAGCTTTCTTT

j_gene: TRBJ1-6
d_gene: -
abundance: few
v_gene: TRBV6-5
CDR3aa: CASSYQGTHNSPLHF
CDR3nt: TGTGCCAGCAGTTACCAGGGGACCCATAATTCACCCCTCCACTTT

j_gene: TRBJ2-7
d_gene: -
abundance: -
v_gene: TRBV7-2
CDR3aa: CASSLYPAPYEQYF
CDR3nt: TGTGCCAGCAGCTTATACCCGGCACCGTACGAGCAGTACTTC

j_gene: TRBJ2-7
d_gene: -
abundance: few
v_gene: TRBV3-1/TRBV3-2
CDR3aa: CASSQDTYVSYEQYF
CDR3nt: TGTGCCAGCAGCCAAGATACCTACGTCAGCTACGAGCAGTACTTC

j_gene: TRBJ2-5
d_gene: TRBD1
abundance: -
v_gene: TRBV18
CDR3aa: CASSQQGETQYF
CDR3nt: TGTGCCAGCTCTCAACAGGGGGAGACCCAGTACTTC

j_gene: TRBJ1-5
d_gene: -
abundance: -
v_gene: TRBV29-1
CDR3aa: CSVVVTPWQPQHF
CDR3nt: TGCAGCGTTGTGGTGACCCCTTGGCAGCCCCAGCATTTT

j_gene: TRBJ2-2
d_gene: -
abundance: -
v_gene: TRBV7-6
CDR3aa: CASSRLTGELFF
CDR3nt: TGTGCCAGCAGCCGACTAACCGGGGAGCTGTTTTTT

j_gene: TRBJ2-2
d_gene: -
abundance: -
v_gene: TRBV28
CDR3aa: CASSEVQIPNTGELFF
CDR3nt: TGTGCCAGCAGTGAGGTGCAGATACCGAACACCGGGGAGCTGTTTTTT

j_gene: TRBJ2-3
d_gene: TRBD1
abundance: once
v_gene: TRBV4-1
CDR3aa: CASRDGQGRTDTQYF
CDR3nt: TGCGCCAGCAGGGACGGACAGGGTCGCACAGATACGCAGTATTTT

j_gene: TRBJ1-1
d_gene: TRBD1
abundance: few
v_gene: TRBV5-4
CDR3aa: CASSLEQGAGVAFF
CDR3nt: TGTGCCAGCAGCTTGGAGCAGGGGGCGGGTGTAGCTTTCTTT

j_gene: TRBJ1-3
d_gene: -
abundance: -
v_gene: TRBV28
CDR3aa: CASSLPGRGRSGNTIYF
CDR3nt: TGTGCCAGCAGTTTACCCGGCCGGGGGAGGTCTGGAAACACCATATATTTT

j_gene: TRBJ2-7
d_gene: -
abundance: -
v_gene: TRBV5-1
CDR3aa: CASSLGRVYEQYF
CDR3nt: TGCGCCAGCAGCTTGGGTAGGGTCTACGAGCAGTACTTC

j_gene: TRBJ1-5
d_gene: TRBD1
abundance: -
v_gene: TRBV30
CDR3aa: CAWSPTGTANQPQHF
CDR3nt: TGTGCCTGGAGTCCAACGGGGACAGCGAATCAGCCCCAGCATTTT

j_gene: TRBJ2-7
d_gene: -
abundance: -
v_gene: TRBV10-3
CDR3aa: CAIRTDGGYEQYF
CDR3nt: TGTGCCATCAGGACGGACGGCGGCTACGAGCAGTACTTC

j_gene: TRBJ1-1
d_gene: -
abundance: -
v_gene: TRBV5-1
CDR3aa: CASSRAGVGTLNTEAFF
CDR3nt: TGCGCCAGCAGCAGGGCAGGGGTCGGGACCTTGAACACTGAAGCTTTCTTT